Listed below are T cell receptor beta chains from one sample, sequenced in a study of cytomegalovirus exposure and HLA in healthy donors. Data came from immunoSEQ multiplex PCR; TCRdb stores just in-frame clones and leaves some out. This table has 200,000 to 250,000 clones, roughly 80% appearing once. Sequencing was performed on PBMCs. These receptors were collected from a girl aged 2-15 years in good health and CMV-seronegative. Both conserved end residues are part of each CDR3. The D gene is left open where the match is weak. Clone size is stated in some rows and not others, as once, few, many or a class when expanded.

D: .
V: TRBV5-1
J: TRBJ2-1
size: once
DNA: TGCGCCAGCAGCTACCCGGACTCAAATGAGCAGTTCTTC
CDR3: CASSYPDSNEQFF

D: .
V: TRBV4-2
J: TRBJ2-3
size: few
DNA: TGTGCCAGCAGCCAAGAGCACAGGTTCCGGCCAGATACGCAGTATTTT
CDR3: CASSQEHRFRPDTQYF

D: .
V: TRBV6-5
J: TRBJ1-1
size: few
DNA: TGTGCCAGCAGTTACCCGGGGAACACTGAAGCTTTCTTT
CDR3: CASSYPGNTEAFF

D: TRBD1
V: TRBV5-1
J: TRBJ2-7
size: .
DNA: TGCGCCAGCAGCTTGGAGTTACAGGGGTACGAGCAGTACTTC
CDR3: CASSLELQGYEQYF

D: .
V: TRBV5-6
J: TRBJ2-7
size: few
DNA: TGTGCCAGCAGCTTATACCAGGCCCCCCCGTCCTACGAGCAGTACTTC
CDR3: CASSLYQAPPSYEQYF

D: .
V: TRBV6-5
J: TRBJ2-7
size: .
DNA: TGTGCCAGCAGCGAGGGATACGAGCAGTACTTC
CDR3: CASSEGYEQYF

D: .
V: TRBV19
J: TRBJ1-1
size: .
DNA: TGTGCCAGTAGTATTAGGCAGGGTCGGAACACTGAAGCTTTCTTT
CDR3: CASSIRQGRNTEAFF

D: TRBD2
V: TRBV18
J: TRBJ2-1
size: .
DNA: TGTGCCAGCTCCCCTTCGGAGCGGGAGGGAGCCTACAATGAGCAGTTCTTC
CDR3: CASSPSEREGAYNEQFF

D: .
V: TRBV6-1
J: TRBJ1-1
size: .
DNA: TGTGCCAGCATCATTTGGGGCATCCAGAACACTGAAGCTTTCTTT
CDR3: CASIIWGIQNTEAFF

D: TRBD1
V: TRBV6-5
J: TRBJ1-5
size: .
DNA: TGTGCCAGCATGGGACAGTTGGGGGTCGAGCCCCAGCATTTT
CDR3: CASMGQLGVEPQHF

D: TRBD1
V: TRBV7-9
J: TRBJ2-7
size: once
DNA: TGTGCCAGCAGCGCACGGACAGGGGAAGGCTCCTACGAGCAGTACTTC
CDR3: CASSARTGEGSYEQYF

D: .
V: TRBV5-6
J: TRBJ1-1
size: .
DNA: TGTGCCAGCAGCAAGGACGTTTGGGGGGTGATGAACACTGAAGCTTTCTTT
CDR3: CASSKDVWGVMNTEAFF

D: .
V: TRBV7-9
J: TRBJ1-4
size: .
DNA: TGTGCCAGCAGCTTACAGGGGTCAGGGAATGAAAAACTGTTTTTT
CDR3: CASSLQGSGNEKLFF

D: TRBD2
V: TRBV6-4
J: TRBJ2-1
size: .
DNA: TGTGCCAGCAGGGCCCTAGCGGGGGGGTCCTACAATGAGCAGTTCTTC
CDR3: CASRALAGGSYNEQFF

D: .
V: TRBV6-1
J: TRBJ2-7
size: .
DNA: TGTGCCAGCAGTGAACGTCGGGTTCACGACTTGGGGGACTTATACTTC
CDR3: CASSERRVHDLGDLYF

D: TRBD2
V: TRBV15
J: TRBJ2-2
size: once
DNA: TGTGCCACCAGCAGAGATGTTAGGACGGGAGGAATCCACGGGGAGCTGTTTTTT
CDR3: CATSRDVRTGGIHGELFF

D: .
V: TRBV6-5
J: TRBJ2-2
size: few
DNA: TGTGCCGCCTCGCTGCTCGGAGGGAACGCCGGGGAGCTGTTTTTT
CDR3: CAASLLGGNAGELFF

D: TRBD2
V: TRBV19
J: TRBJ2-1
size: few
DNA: TGTGCCAGTAGTATAGCGGGGGGCTCCTACAATGAGCAGTTCTTC
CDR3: CASSIAGGSYNEQFF

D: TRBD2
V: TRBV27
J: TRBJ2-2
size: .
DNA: TGTGCCAACCCAGCGGGAGGGCCTACCGGGGAGCTGTTTTTT
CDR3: CANPAGGPTGELFF

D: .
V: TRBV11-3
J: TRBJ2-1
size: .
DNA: TGTGCCAGCAGCTTAAGAGGCGGGAAATCCTACAATGAGCAGTTCTTC
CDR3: CASSLRGGKSYNEQFF

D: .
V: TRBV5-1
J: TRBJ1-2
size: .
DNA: TGCGCCAGCAGCTCCGGAACGCCGGACGGCACGCGGGCCTTC
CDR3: CASSSGTPDGTRAF

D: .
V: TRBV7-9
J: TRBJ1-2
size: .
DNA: TGTGCCAGCAGCCCAGCTGAGGGAGGCTATGGCTACACCTTC
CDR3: CASSPAEGGYGYTF

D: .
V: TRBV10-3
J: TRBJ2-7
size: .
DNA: TGTGCCGCCGGGGAAGGGATCGACGAGCAGTACTTC
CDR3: CAAGEGIDEQYF

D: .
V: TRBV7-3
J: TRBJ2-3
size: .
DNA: TGTGCCAGCAGCCCTCACAGGGAGAGCACAGATACGCAGTATTTT
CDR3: CASSPHRESTDTQYF

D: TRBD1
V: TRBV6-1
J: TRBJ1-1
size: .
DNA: TGTGCCACCACAGGGGGGGGGACTGAAGCTTTCTTT
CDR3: CATTGGGTEAFF

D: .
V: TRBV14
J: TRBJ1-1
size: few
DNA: TGTGCCAGCAGCCCCTTGAGGTGGCTGATGAACACTGAAGCTTTCTTT
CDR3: CASSPLRWLMNTEAFF

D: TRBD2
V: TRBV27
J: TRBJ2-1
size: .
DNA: TGTGCCAGCGGGGGACTAGCGCTCTACAATGAGCAGTTCTTC
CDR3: CASGGLALYNEQFF

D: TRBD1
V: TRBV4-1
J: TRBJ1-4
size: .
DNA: TGCGCCAGCAGCCGATGGACAGGGGGAAATGAAAAACTGTTTTTT
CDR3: CASSRWTGGNEKLFF

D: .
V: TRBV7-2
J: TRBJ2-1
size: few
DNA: TGTGCCAGCAGCTTAGCGGTTGGCGGTGATGAGCAGTTCTTC
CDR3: CASSLAVGGDEQFF

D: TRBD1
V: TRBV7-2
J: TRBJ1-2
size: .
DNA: TGTGCCAGCAGTAAACAGGGGGGATATGGCTACACCTTC
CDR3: CASSKQGGYGYTF

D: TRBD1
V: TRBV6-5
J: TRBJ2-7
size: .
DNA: TGTGCCAGCAGTCACAGGCAGACAGGGATCGAGCAGTACTTC
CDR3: CASSHRQTGIEQYF

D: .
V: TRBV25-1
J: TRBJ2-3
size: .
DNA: TGTGCCAGCAGTGAACCGTGGGACAACCTACGAGTTTCAGATACGCAGTATTTT
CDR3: CASSEPWDNLRVSDTQYF

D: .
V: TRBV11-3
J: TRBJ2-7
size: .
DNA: TGTGCCAGCAGCTTAGGCGCCTATACCGAGCAGTACTTC
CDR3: CASSLGAYTEQYF

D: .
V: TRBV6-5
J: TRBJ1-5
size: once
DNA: TGTGCCAGCAGTAGCGGGGGAAATCAGCCCCAGCATTTT
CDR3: CASSSGGNQPQHF

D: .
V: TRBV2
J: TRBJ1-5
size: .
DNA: TGTGCCAGCAGGACGGGGGGGGATCAGCCCCAGCATTTT
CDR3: CASRTGGDQPQHF

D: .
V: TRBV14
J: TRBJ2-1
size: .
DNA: TGTGCCAGCAGCCCCGACAGGATCCAGCAGTTCTTC
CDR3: CASSPDRIQQFF

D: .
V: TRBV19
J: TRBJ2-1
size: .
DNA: TGTGCCAGTAGTACCCGGGAAGACCCCTACAATGAGCAGTTCTTC
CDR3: CASSTREDPYNEQFF

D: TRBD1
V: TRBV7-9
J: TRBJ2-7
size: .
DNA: TGTGCCAGCAGCCATAAACCGGGACAGGGATCCTACGAGCAGTACTTC
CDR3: CASSHKPGQGSYEQYF

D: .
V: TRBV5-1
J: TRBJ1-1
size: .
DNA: TGCGCCAGCAGCGAAGGGGCCGTTGAAGCTTTCTTT
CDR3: CASSEGAVEAFF

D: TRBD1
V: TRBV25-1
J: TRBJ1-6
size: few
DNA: TGTGCCAGCGAGGGGGCCAGGGGGAATTCACCCCTCCACTTT
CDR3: CASEGARGNSPLHF

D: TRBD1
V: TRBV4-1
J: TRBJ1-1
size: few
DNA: TGCGCCAGCAGCCGTAGGACAGGATACATGAACACTGAAGCTTTCTTT
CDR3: CASSRRTGYMNTEAFF

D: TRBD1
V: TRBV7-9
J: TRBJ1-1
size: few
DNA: TGTGCCAGCAGCTTACCACGGACAGGTTGGCGTAACACTGAAGCTTTCTTT
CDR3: CASSLPRTGWRNTEAFF

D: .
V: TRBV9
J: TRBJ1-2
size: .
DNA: TGTGCCAGCAGCGTTGGGGGCTTCTATGGCTACACCTTC
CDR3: CASSVGGFYGYTF

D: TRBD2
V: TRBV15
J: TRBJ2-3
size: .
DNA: TGTGCCACCAGCAAAGCGGGGGAGACTAGCACAGATACGCAGTATTTT
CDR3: CATSKAGETSTDTQYF

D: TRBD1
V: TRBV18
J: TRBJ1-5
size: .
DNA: TGTGCCAGCTCACCGGGGACAGGGCCCCAGCCCCAGCATTTT
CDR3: CASSPGTGPQPQHF

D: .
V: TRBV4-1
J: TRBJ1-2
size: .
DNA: TGCGCCAGCAGCCAAGAACTAGCTAACTATGGCTACACCTTC
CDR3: CASSQELANYGYTF

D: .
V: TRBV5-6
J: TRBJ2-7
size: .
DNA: TGTGCCAGCAGCTTGGCCTCTAGACTATACGAGCAGTACTTC
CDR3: CASSLASRLYEQYF

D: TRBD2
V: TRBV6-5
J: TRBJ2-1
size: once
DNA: TGTGCCACCAGGTTGGCAGCGGGAGTCAATGAGCAGTTCTTC
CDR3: CATRLAAGVNEQFF